This T cell receptor (beta chain) was documented in a study of early T cells in non-severe SARS-CoV-2 infection. The CDR3 contains 12 residues. V dropped 4 bases and J dropped 7 bases, with 8 bases sitting between them. The germline CDR1 and CDR2 sequences are SGHAT and FQNNGV. The library protocol tagged individual cDNA molecules with unique molecular identifiers. MiXCR, run by TCRdb on the 5' RACE reads, gives a single entry per CDR3 protein. Among about 40,000 distinct CDR3 sequences listed, over 4% were seen once. This clonotype was seen at least ten times. The TCR was taken from an adult who was a healthcare worker with PCR-confirmed SARS-CoV-2 infection or an uninfected control (not recorded which). Source material: whole blood. This sequence joins TRBV11-2 and TRBJ1-5; D not resolved. CDR3 sequence (DNA): TGTGCCAGCAGCTCCGAAGCCCAGCCCCAGCATTTT. Translated: CASSSEAQPQHF. Full variable domain (missing parts from reference TRBV11-2 and TRBJ1-5): EAGVAQSPRYKIIEKRQSVAFWCNPISGHATLYWYQQILGQGPKLLIQFQNNGVVDDSQLPKDRFSAERLKGVDSTLKIQPAKLEDSAVYLCASSSEAQPQHFGDGTRLSIL.